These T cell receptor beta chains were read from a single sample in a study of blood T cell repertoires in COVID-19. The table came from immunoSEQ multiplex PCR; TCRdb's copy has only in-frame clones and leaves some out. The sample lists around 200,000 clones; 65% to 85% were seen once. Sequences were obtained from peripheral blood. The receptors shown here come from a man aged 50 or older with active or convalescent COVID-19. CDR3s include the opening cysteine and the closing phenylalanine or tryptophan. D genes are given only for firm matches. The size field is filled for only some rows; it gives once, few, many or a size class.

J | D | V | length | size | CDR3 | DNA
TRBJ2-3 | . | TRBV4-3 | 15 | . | CASSQEGSGADTQYF | TGCGCCAGCAGCCAAGAGGGCTCCGGCGCAGATACGCAGTATTTT
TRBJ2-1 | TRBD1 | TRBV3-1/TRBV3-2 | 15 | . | CASSKHGQADNEQFF | TGTGCCAGCAGCAAACACGGACAGGCGGACAATGAGCAGTTCTTC
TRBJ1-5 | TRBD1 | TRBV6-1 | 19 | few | CASSDPGQGGLLSNQPQHF | TGTGCCAGCAGTGATCCGGGACAGGGGGGACTCCTTAGCAATCAGCCCCAGCATTTT
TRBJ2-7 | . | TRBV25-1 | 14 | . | CASSARFSSYEQYF | TGTGCCAGCAGTGCTCGTTTTAGCTCCTACGAGCAGTACTTC
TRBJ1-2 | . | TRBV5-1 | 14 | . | CASSPIEATYGYTF | TGCGCCAGCAGCCCCATCGAAGCCACCTATGGCTACACCTTC
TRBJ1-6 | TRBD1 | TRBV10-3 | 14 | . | CAIRRQGDNSPLHF | TGTGCCATCAGGCGACAGGGGGATAATTCACCCCTCCACTTT
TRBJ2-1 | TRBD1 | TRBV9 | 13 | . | CASSGPGGREQFF | TGTGCCAGCAGCGGCCCAGGGGGTCGCGAGCAGTTCTTC
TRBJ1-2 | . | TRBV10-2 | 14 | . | CASSESVRGAGYTF | TGCGCCAGCAGTGAGTCAGTCCGGGGGGCCGGCTACACCTTC
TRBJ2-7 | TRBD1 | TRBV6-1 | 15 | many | CASSEAGTADYEQYF | TGTGCCAGCAGTGAAGCCGGGACAGCAGACTACGAGCAGTACTTC
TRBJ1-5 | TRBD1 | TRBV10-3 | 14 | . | CAIRAGTDNQPQHF | TGTGCCATCAGAGCCGGGACAGACAATCAGCCCCAGCATTTT
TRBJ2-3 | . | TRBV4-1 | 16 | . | CASSRQTVGSTDTQYF | TGCGCCAGCAGCCGACAGACGGTGGGTAGCACAGATACGCAGTATTTT
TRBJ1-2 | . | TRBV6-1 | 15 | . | CASSEARGAGNGYTF | TGTGCCAGCAGTGAAGCGCGGGGTGCGGGGAATGGCTACACCTTC
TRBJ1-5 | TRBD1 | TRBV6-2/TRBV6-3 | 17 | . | CASSYLWDRGYNQPQHF | TGTGCCAGCAGTTACCTGTGGGACAGGGGGTATAATCAGCCCCAGCATTTT
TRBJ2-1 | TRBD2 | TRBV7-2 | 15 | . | CASSLVAGANNEQFF | TGTGCCAGCAGCTTAGTAGCGGGGGCCAACAATGAGCAGTTCTTC
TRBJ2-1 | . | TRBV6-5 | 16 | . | CASSSPERSSYNEQFF | TGTGCCAGCAGTTCCCCCGAGCGTAGCTCCTACAATGAGCAGTTCTTC
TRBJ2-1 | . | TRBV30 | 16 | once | CAWSRGTDITYNEQFF | TGTGCCTGGAGTCGGGGGACAGATATTACCTACAATGAGCAGTTCTTC
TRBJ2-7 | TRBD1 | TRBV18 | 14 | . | CASSPGTGAYEQYF | TGTGCCAGCTCACCCGGGACAGGGGCCTACGAGCAGTACTTC
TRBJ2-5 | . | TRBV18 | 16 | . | CASSPATGAVRETQYF | TGTGCCAGCTCACCTGCGACAGGAGCCGTTCGAGAGACCCAGTACTTC
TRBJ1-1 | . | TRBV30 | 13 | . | CAWMRTMNTEAFF | TGTGCCTGGATGAGGACAATGAACACTGAAGCTTTCTTT
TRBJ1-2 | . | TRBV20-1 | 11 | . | CSASEGDGYTF | TGCAGTGCTAGCGAGGGGGATGGCTACACCTTC
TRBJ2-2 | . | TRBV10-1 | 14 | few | CASSPGTASGELFF | TGCGCCAGCAGCCCCGGGACTGCTAGTGGGGAGCTGTTTTTT
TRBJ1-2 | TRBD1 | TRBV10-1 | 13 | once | CASSPTGHYGYTF | TGCGCCAGCAGCCCGACAGGGCACTATGGCTACACCTTC
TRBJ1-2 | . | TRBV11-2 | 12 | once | CASSSNGFGYTF | TGTGCCAGCAGCTCTAACGGGTTTGGCTACACCTTC
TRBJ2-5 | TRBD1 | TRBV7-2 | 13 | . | CASSRQGEETQYF | TGTGCCAGCAGCCGACAGGGGGAAGAGACCCAGTACTTC
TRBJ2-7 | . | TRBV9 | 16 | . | CASSVDGQGRSYEQYF | TGTGCCAGCAGCGTAGATGGGCAGGGAAGATCCTACGAGCAGTACTTC
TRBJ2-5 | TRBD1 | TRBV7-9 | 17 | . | CASSSTISRQGQETQYF | TGTGCCAGCAGCTCCACCATCTCCCGACAGGGCCAAGAGACCCAGTACTTC
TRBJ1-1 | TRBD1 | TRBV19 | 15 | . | CASSSRQGMNTEAFF | TGTGCCAGTAGTTCAAGACAGGGGATGAACACTGAAGCTTTCTTT
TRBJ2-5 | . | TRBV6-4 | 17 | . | CASSDSDYRSLKETQYF | TGTGCCAGCAGTGACTCGGACTACCGATCGTTAAAAGAGACCCAGTACTTC
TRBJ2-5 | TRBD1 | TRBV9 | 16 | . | CASSVEGDRGQETQYF | TGTGCCAGCAGCGTAGAGGGCGACAGGGGTCAAGAGACCCAGTACTTC
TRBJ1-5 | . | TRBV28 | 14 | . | CASSPRGSNQPQHF | TGTGCCAGCAGCCCGCGGGGAAGCAATCAGCCCCAGCATTTT
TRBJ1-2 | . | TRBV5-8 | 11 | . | CASRDIYGYTF | TGTGCCAGCAGGGACATCTATGGCTACACCTTC
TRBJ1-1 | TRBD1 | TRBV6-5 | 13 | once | CASSRGTGRKAFF | TGTGCCAGCAGCCGCGGGACAGGCCGGAAAGCTTTCTTT
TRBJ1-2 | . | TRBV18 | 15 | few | CASSPAGGSEHGYTF | TGTGCCAGCTCACCTGCGGGAGGCAGCGAACATGGCTACACCTTC
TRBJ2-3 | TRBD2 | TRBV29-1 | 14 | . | CSVGTSGSSDTQYF | TGCAGCGTTGGGACTAGCGGGAGCAGCGATACGCAGTATTTT
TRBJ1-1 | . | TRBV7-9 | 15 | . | CASSLVQGKDTEAFF | TGTGCCAGCAGCTTAGTGCAGGGGAAGGACACTGAAGCTTTCTTT
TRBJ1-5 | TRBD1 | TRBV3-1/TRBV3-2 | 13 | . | CASSQGEDRTQHF | TGTGCCAGCAGCCAAGGTGAGGACAGGACCCAGCATTTT
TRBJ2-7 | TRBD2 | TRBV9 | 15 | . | CASSPRTSVGYEQYF | TGTGCCAGCAGCCCACGGACTAGCGTCGGGTACGAGCAGTACTTC
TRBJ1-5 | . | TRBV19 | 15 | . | CASSIPQLSNQPQHF | TGTGCCAGTAGTATTCCACAGCTAAGCAATCAGCCCCAGCATTTT
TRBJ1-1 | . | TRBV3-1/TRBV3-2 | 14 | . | CASSPRERNTEAFF | TGTGCCAGCAGCCCCCGGGAGCGGAACACTGAAGCTTTCTTT
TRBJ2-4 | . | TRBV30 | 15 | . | CAWSERSSAKNIQYF | TGTGCCTGGAGTGAGAGGAGTTCCGCCAAAAACATTCAGTACTTC
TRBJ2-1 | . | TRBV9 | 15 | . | CASSVGAGKASEQFF | TGTGCCAGCAGCGTAGGGGCAGGGAAAGCTTCTGAGCAGTTCTTC
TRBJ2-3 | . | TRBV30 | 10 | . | CAWGPNTQYF | TGTGCCTGGGGCCCTAATACGCAGTATTTT
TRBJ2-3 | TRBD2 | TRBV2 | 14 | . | CASKASGSTDTQYF | TGTGCCAGCAAGGCTAGCGGGAGCACAGATACGCAGTATTTT
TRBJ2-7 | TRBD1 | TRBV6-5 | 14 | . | CASSIRTGDYEQYF | TGTGCCAGCAGTATACGGACAGGGGACTACGAGCAGTACTTC
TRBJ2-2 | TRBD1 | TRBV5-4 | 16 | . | CASSLALTGGAGELFF | TGTGCCAGCAGCTTGGCCTTGACAGGGGGGGCCGGGGAGCTGTTTTTT
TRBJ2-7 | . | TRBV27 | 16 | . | CASTSPGLAGSYEQYF | TGTGCCAGCACCTCCCCGGGCCTAGCCGGCTCCTACGAGCAGTACTTC
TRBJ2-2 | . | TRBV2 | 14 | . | CASSEAPGTGELFF | TGTGCCAGCAGTGAAGCCCCAGGAACCGGGGAGCTGTTTTTT
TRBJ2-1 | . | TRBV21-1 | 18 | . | CASSKGQPWRDSYNEQFF | TGTGCCAGCAGCAAGGGGCAACCTTGGCGAGACTCCTACAATGAGCAGTTCTTC
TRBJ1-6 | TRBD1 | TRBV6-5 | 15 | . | CASSQLSRGHSPLHF | TGTGCCAGCAGTCAACTGTCTAGGGGGCATTCACCCCTCCACTTT
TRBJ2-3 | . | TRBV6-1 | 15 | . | CASSESRVGTDTQYF | TGTGCCAGCAGTGAAAGCAGGGTAGGCACAGATACGCAGTATTTT